This T cell receptor beta chain was identified during a study of T cell responses to AZD1222 COVID-19 vaccine. The table came from immunoSEQ multiplex PCR; TCRdb's copy has only in-frame clones and leaves some out. The profile covers 100,000 to 130,000 clones, with about 90% appearing a single time and 3.5% to 4.5% taken by the ten largest. The CDR3 extends over 13 amino acids. The germline gives CDR1 LGHDT, CDR2 YNNKEL (reference sequence). V was trimmed by 1 base and J by 3 bases, leaving 6 bases between them. The source of this sequence is an adult in good health. The chain links TRBV3-1 (or the pseudogene TRBV3-2) to TRBJ1-1; D gene unclear. The sample consisted of peripheral blood, taken on day 0 of AZD1222 vaccination. The CDR3 loop is CASSQVRYTEAFF. The CDR3 bases are TGTGCCAGCAGCCAAGTACGGTACACTGAAGCTTTCTTT.